One and the same sample provided the 17 T cell receptor beta chains below, sequenced in a study of cytomegalovirus exposure and HLA in healthy donors. Primers: 60 Vbeta forward and 13 Jbeta reverse. Clones were read by immunoSEQ multiplex PCR, and TCRdb kept only the in-frame ones, dropping some. The sample lists approximately 150,000 clones, around 82% occurring once. Sequencing was carried out using PBMCs. Receptor source: a woman in her thirties or forties in good health and CMV-seropositive.

This clone was found once. J is TRBJ2-5 and V is TRBV28; weak D call: TRBD1 (7 bases). Germline V lookup: CDR1 MDHEN, CDR2 SYDVKM. V was trimmed by 6 bases and J by 7 bases, leaving 18 bases between them. This CDR3 is 14 amino acids long. The CDR3 DNA sequence: TGTGCCAGCAGACAGACAGGGCAGGGAGGGACCCAGTACTTC. Translating it yields CASRQTGQGGTQYF.

In the case of this clone: Other nucleotide sequences in the sample specify the same CDR3. J is TRBJ2-7 and V is TRBV6-5; TRBD1 matches at 9 bases. In germline, CDR1 is MNHEY, CDR2 SVGAGI. Trimming removed 0 bases from V and 1 base from J; junction bases left unmatched: 1. This CDR3 contains 15 residues. CDR3 in DNA: TGTGCCAGCAGTTACTCGGGGACAGGGTCCTACGAGCAGTACTTC. It yields the protein CASSYSGTGSYEQYF.

The J gene is TRBJ2-7, the V gene TRBV6-5; TRBD1 aligns across 11 bases. The germline gives CDR1 MNHEY, CDR2 SVGAGI. There are 14 residues in the CDR3. J was trimmed by 4 bases and V by 7 bases; bases with no gene match: 6. The CDR3 here is CASTGDRGGYEQYF. The CDR3, as DNA: TGTGCCAGCACAGGGGACAGGGGGGGTTACGAGCAGTACTTC.

The V gene is TRBV5-1, the J gene TRBJ2-1; 10 nucleotides line up with TRBD2. The CDR3 loop spans 14 amino acids. Per the germline V gene, CDR1 is SGHRS and CDR2 is YFSETQ. The V segment lost 4 bases and the J segment 8 bases; nucleotides outside the gene matches: 6. CDR3 region: CASSAGTSVDEQFF. CDR3 nucleotide sequence: TGCGCCAGCAGCGCCGGGACTAGCGTAGATGAGCAGTTCTTC. The full variable domain, in which reference TRBV5-1 and TRBJ2-1 provide the parts outside the CDR3, is KAGVTQTPRYLIKTRGQQVTLSCSPISGHRSVSWYQQTPGQGLQFLFEYFSETQRNKGNFPGRFSGRQFSNSRSEMNVSTLELGDSALYLCASSAGTSVDEQFFGPGTRLTVL.

Only a few counts were recorded for this clone. The chain has TRBV7-9 and TRBJ2-3; D is undetermined. Germline assignment: CDR1 SEHNR and CDR2 FQNEAQ (reference sequence). The CDR3 consists of 12 residues. The ends were cut back, 2 bases at V and 4 bases at J, with 4 bases in the middle. The CDR3 region is CASSLFSDTQYF. The CDR3 nucleotides read TGTGCCAGCAGCTTATTCTCAGATACGCAGTATTTT.

The chain recombines TRBV27 with TRBJ2-1, with 11 bases that match TRBD2. With V trimmed by 2 bases and J by 7 bases, 7 bases remained unmatched. Germline lookup yields CDR1 MNHEY and CDR2 SMNVEV (reference sequence). The CDR3 has 16 amino acids. In nucleotides, the CDR3 is TGTGCCAGCAGTTTAATCGGGACTAGCGGACGAAATGAGCAGTTCTTC. Its protein product is CASSLIGTSGRNEQFF.

CDR3 DNA: TGTGCCAGCAGCCCGAGCTCTGGAAACACCATATATTTT. It encodes CASSPSSGNTIYF. V usage is TRBV7-9 and J usage is TRBJ1-3; D remains ambiguous. The CDR3 has 13 residues. V was pared by 5 bases and J by 0 bases, with 5 bases between. Germline V gene lookup returns CDR1 SEHNR and CDR2 FQNEAQ (reference sequence).

V usage is TRBV6-6 and J usage is TRBJ2-1, with a weak D call TRBD1 (6 bases). The CDR3 sequence is 15 residues long. CDR1 and CDR2 (germline): MNHNY, SVGAGI (reference sequence). The germline V and J ends were trimmed by 6 bases and 1 base, with 13 bases remaining between them. CDR3 sequence (DNA): TGTGCCAGCAGCCCACAGGGTAATTCCTACAATGAGCAGTTCTTC. Residues: CASSPQGNSYNEQFF.

This clone was counted a few times. This rearrangement joins TRBV5-8 to TRBJ2-3; 11 nucleotides line up with TRBD2. The V gene end was trimmed by 0 bases and the J gene end by 3 bases; junction bases not matched to a gene: 6. This CDR3 contains 17 residues. Looked up from germline, CDR1 is SGHTS and CDR2 is YDEGEE. The CDR3 is CASSLGDLAGGTDTQYF. The CDR3 DNA follows: TGTGCCAGCAGCTTGGGAGATCTAGCGGGAGGAACAGATACGCAGTATTTT. The full variable domain, rest sourced from reference TRBV5-8 and TRBJ2-3, is EAGVTQSPTHLIKTRGQQATLRCSPISGHTSVYWYQQALGLGLQFLLWYDEGEERNRGNFPPRFSGRQFPNYSSELNVNALELEDSALYLCASSLGDLAGGTDTQYFGPGTRLTVL.

The rearrangement links TRBV27 to TRBJ2-4; D is possibly TRBD2 (6 bases). The CDR3 consists of 16 residues. V was shortened by 5 bases and J by 0 bases, with 14 bases between the two germline ends. Germline loops: CDR1 MNHEY, CDR2 SMNVEV (reference sequence). CDR3 loop: CASSRGTPLAKNIQYF. CDR3 DNA: TGTGCCAGCAGTCGAGGGACTCCACTAGCCAAAAACATTCAGTACTTC.

The rearrangement joins TRBV19 to TRBJ1-2; D remains unclear. Germline V CDR1 and CDR2: LNHDA, SQIVND (reference sequence). The CDR3 totals 13 residues. Trimming shortened V by 0 bases and J by 2 bases, and 4 bases separated the two germline ends. CDR3 sequence reads: CASSIDKNYGYTF. CDR3 nucleotides: TGTGCCAGTAGTATAGACAAAAACTATGGCTACACCTTC.

The V and J genes are TRBV28 and TRBJ1-2; tentative D call: TRBD1 (6 bases). V lost 7 bases, J lost 3 bases, and 21 bases lay in between. This CDR3 region has 16 residues. Germline loops: CDR1 MDHEN, CDR2 SYDVKM. The CDR3 nucleotides are TGTGCCAGCACAATAGGGGCTACAGGGATCTACTATGGCTACACCTTC. It codes for CASTIGATGIYYGYTF.

V gene TRBV10-3 combines with J gene TRBJ1-3, with no clear D. Germline V lookup: CDR1 ENHRY, CDR2 SYGVKD. The germline V and J ends were trimmed by 2 bases and 0 bases, with 11 bases remaining between them. This CDR3 comprises 16 residues. The DNA of the CDR3 is TGTGCCATCAGTGAGAAGTCACTTGACTCTGGAAACACCATATATTTT. The encoded protein is CAISEKSLDSGNTIYF.

The rearrangement joins TRBV7-9 to TRBJ2-7; no clear D gene. In germline, CDR1 is SEHNR, CDR2 FQNEAQ (reference sequence). V was cut by 2 bases and J by 3 bases, with 11 bases left in between. The CDR3 has 14 residues. Here the CDR3 reads CASSLSRRDYEQYF. CDR3 nucleotides: TGTGCCAGCAGCTTAAGCCGAAGAGACTACGAGCAGTACTTC.

The gene calls are TRBV2 and TRBJ2-2; D is perhaps TRBD2 (5 bases). Per the germline V gene, CDR1 is SNHLY and CDR2 is FYNNEI. The CDR3 length is 14 residues. V was shortened by 5 bases and J by 5 bases, with 12 bases between the two germline ends. CDR3 sequence (DNA): TGTGCCAGCAGTCCGGGGTTCGGGACCGGGGAGCTGTTTTTT. Translating gives CASSPGFGTGELFF.

This clone was counted between two and nine times. This sequence joins TRBV5-8 and TRBJ2-7; no reliable D call. The CDR3 length is 11 residues. V dropped 5 bases and J dropped 6 bases, with 9 bases sitting between them. CDR1 is SGHTS, CDR2 YDEGEE, per germline. The CDR3 loop reads CASRARGEQYF. CDR3 in DNA: TGTGCCAGCAGGGCCCGAGGCGAGCAGTACTTC.

This clone was observed a handful of times. The chain uses TRBV18 and TRBJ2-5; 10 positions agree with TRBD1. Germline V gene lookup returns CDR1 KGHSH and CDR2 LQKENI. The CDR3 covers 15 residues. The ends lost 6 bases at V and 4 bases at J; junction bases unmatched: 8. This chain's CDR3 is CASSLDRGRRETQYF. CDR3 bases: TGTGCCAGCTCTTTAGACAGGGGGCGGCGAGAGACCCAGTACTTC.